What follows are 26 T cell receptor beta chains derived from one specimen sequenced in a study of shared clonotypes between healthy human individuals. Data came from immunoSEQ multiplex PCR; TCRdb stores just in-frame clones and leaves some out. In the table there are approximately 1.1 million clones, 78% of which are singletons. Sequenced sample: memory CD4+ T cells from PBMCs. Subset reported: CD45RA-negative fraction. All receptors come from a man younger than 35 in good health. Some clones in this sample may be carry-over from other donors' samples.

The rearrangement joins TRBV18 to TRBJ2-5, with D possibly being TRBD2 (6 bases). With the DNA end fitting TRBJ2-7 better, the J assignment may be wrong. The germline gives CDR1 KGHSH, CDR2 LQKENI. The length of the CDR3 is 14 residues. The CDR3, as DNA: TGTGCCAGCTCACCAAGGGACTCAGCCTACGAGCAGTACTTC. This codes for CASSPRDSAYEQYF.

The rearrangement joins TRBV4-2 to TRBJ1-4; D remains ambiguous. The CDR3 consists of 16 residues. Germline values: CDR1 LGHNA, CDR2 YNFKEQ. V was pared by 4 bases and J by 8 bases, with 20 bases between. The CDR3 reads CASSLREGGLGEKLFF. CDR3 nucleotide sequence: TGTGCCAGCAGCCTAAGAGAAGGAGGGCTGGGGGAAAAACTGTTTTTT.

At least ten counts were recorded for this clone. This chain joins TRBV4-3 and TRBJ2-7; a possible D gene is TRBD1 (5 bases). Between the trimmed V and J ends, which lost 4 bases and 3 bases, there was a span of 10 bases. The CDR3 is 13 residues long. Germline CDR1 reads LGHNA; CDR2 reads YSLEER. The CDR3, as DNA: TGCGCCAGCAGCCCTTATACAGGCTACGAGCAGTACTTC. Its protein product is CASSPYTGYEQYF.

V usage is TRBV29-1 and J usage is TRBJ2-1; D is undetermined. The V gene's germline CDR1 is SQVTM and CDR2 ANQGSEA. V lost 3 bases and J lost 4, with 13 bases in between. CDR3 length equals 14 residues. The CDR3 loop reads CSVEAGAGYNEQFF. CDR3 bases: TGCAGCGTTGAGGCAGGAGCCGGGTACAATGAGCAGTTCTTC.

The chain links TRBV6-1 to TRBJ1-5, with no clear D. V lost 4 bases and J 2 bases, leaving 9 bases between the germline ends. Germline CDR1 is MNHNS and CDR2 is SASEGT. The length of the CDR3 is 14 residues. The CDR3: CASSGITGNQPQHF. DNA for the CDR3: TGTGCCAGCAGTGGCATCACTGGCAATCAGCCCCAGCATTTT.

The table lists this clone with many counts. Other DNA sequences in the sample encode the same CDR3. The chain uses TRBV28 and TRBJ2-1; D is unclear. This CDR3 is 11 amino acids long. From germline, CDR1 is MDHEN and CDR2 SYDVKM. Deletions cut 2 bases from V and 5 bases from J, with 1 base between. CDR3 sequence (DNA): TGTGCCAGCAGTTTAAACAATGAGCAGTTCTTC. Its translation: CASSLNNEQFF.

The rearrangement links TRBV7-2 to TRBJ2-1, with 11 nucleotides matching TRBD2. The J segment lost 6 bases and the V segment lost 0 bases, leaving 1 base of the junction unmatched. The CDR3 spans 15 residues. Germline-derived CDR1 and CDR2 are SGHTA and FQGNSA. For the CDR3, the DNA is TGTGCCAGCAGCTTAGCGCTAGCGGGAGGCAATGAGCAGTTCTTC. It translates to CASSLALAGGNEQFF.

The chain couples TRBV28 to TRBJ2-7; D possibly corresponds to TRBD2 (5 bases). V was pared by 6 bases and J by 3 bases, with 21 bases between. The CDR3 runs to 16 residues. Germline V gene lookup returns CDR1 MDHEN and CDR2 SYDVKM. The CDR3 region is CASSPYGYSGYYEQYF. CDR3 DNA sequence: TGTGCCAGCAGCCCGTATGGATATTCGGGGTACTACGAGCAGTACTTC. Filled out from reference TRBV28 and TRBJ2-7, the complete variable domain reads DVKVTQSSRYLVKRTGEKVFLECVQDMDHENMFWYRQDPGLGLRLIYFSYDVKMKEKGDIPEGYSVSREKKERFSLILESASTNQTSMYLCASSPYGYSGYYEQYFGPGTRLTVT.

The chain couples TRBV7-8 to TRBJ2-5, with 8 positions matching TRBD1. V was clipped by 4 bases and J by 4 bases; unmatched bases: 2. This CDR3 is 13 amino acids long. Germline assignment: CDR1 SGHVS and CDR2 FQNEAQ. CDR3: CASSWGQVETQYF. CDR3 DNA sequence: TGTGCCAGCAGCTGGGGACAGGTAGAGACCCAGTACTTC.

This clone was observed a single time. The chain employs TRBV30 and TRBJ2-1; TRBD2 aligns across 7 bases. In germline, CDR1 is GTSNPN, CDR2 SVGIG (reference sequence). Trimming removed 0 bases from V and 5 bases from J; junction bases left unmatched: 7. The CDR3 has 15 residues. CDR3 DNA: TGTGCCTGGAGTGTACGGTCCCTAGCGGACAATGAGCAGTTCTTC. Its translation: CAWSVRSLADNEQFF.

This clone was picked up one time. CDR3 nucleotide sequence: TGTGCCAGCAGTGACACCCAAGGGACTAGCTTCACCGGGGAGCTGTTTTTT. Encoded protein: CASSDTQGTSFTGELFF. This chain connects TRBV2 to TRBJ2-2; 9 positions agree with TRBD2. The CDR3 loop spans 17 amino acids. The V segment lost 3 bases and the J segment 4 bases; nucleotides outside the gene matches: 9. Germline V gene data show CDR1 as SNHLY and CDR2 as FYNNEI.

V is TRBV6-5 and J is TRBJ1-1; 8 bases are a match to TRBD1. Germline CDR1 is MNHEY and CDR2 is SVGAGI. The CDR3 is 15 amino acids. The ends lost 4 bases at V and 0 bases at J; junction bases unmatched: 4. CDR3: CASSSRTGMNTEAFF. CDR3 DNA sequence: TGTGCCAGCAGTTCTCGGACAGGGATGAACACTGAAGCTTTCTTT.

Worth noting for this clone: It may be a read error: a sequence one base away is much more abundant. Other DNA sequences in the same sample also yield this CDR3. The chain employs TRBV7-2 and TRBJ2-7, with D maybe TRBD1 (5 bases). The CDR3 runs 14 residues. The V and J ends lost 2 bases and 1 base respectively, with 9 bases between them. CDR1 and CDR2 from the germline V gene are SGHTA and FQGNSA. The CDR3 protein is CASSLSRASYEQYF. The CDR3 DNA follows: TGTGCCAGCAGCTTATCCAGGGCATCCTACGAGCAGTACTTC.

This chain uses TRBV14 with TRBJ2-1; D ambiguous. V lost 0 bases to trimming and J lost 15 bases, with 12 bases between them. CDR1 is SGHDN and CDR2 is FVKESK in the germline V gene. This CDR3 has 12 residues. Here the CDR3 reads CASSQDFEGVFF. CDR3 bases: TGTGCCAGCAGCCAAGATTTTGAAGGTGTGTTCTTC. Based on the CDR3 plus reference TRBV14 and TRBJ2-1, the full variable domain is EAGVTQFPSHSVIEKGQTVTLRCDPISGHDNLYWYRRVMGKEIKFLLHFVKESKQDESGMPNNRFLAERTGGTYSTLKVQPAELEDSGVYFCASSQDFEGVFFGPGTRLTVL.

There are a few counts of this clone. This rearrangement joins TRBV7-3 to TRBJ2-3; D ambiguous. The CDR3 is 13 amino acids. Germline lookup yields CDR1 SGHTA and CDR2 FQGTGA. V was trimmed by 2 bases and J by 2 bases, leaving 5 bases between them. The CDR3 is CASSLLLTDTQYF. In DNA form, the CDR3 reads TGTGCCAGCAGCTTATTACTCACAGATACGCAGTATTTT.

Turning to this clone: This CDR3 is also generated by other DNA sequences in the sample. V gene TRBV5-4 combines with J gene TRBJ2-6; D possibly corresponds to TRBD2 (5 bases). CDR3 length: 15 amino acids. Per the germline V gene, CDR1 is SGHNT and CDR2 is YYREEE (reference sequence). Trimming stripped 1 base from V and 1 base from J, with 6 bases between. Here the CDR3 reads CASSLRLSGANVLTF. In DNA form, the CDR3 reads TGTGCCAGCAGCTTGAGACTATCTGGGGCCAACGTCCTGACTTTC.

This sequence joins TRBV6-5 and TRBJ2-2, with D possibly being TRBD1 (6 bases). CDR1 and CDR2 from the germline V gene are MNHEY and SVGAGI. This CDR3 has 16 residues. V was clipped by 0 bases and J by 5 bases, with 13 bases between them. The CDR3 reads CASSYSQGRGTGELFF. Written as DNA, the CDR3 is TGTGCCAGCAGTTACTCCCAGGGGAGAGGTACCGGGGAGCTGTTTTTT.

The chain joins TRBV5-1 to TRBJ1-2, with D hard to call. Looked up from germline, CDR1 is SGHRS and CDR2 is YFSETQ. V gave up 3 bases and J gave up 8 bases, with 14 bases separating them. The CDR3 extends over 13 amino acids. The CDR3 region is CASSSAQDYGYTF. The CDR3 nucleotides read TGCGCCAGCAGCTCGGCCCAAGATTACGGCTACACCTTC.

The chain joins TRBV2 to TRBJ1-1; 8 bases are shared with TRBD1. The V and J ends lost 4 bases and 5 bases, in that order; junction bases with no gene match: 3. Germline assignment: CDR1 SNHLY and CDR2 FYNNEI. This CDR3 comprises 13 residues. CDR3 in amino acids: CASSGRGRTEAFF. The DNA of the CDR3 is TGTGCCAGCAGTGGCAGGGGGCGAACTGAAGCTTTCTTT.

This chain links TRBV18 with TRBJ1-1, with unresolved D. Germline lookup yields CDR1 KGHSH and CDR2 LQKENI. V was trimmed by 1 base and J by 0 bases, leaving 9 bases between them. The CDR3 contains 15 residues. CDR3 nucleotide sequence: TGTGCCAGCTCACCACGGGGATTAGTGAACACTGAAGCTTTCTTT. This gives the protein CASSPRGLVNTEAFF.

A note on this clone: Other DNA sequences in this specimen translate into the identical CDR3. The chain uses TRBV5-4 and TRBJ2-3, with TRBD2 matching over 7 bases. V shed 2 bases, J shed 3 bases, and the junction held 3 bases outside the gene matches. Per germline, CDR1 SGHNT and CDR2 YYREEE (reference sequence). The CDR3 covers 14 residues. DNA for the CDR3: TGTGCCAGCAGCTTCGGCGGGAGAACAGATACGCAGTATTTT. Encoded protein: CASSFGGRTDTQYF.

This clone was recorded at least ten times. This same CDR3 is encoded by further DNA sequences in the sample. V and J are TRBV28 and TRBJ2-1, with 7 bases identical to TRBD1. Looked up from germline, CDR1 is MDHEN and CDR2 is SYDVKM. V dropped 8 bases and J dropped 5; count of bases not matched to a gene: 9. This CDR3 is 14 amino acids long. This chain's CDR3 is CASLRQGRNNEQFF. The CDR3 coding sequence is TGTGCCAGCCTGCGACAGGGAAGGAACAATGAGCAGTTCTTC.

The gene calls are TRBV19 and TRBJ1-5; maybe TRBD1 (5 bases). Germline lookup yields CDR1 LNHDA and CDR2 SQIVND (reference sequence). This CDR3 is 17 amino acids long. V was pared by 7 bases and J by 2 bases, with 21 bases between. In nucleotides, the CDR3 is TGTGCCAGTACCTCCTTCGCCCGGGTGGGGGGCAATCAGCCCCAGCATTTT. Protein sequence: CASTSFARVGGNQPQHF.

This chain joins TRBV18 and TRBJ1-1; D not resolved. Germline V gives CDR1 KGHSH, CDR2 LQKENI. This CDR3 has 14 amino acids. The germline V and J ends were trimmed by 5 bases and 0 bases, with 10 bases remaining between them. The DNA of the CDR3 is TGTGCCAGCTCAGCCCAGGCGCTGAACACTGAAGCTTTCTTT. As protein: CASSAQALNTEAFF.

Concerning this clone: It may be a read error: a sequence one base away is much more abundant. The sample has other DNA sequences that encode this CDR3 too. CDR3 residues: CASSLGGNYGYTF. CDR3 in DNA: TGTGCCAGCAGTTTAGGGGGAAACTATGGCTACACCTTC. The chain has TRBV6-1 and TRBJ1-2, with a weak D call TRBD1 (6 bases). With 5 bases removed from V and 2 bases from J, the gap between germline ends came to 9 bases. CDR1 and CDR2 (germline): MNHNS, SASEGT. There are 13 residues in the CDR3.

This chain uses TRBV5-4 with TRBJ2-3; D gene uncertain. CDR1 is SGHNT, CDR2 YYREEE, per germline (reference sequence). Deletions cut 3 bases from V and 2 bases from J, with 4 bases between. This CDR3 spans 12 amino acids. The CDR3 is CASSSYTDTQYF. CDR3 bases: TGTGCCAGCAGCTCTTACACAGATACGCAGTATTTT. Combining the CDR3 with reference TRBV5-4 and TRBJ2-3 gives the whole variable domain ETGVTQSPTHLIKTRGQQVTLRCSSQSGHNTVSWYQQALGQGPQFIFQYYREEENGRGNFPPRFSGLQFPNYSSELNVNALELDDSALYLCASSSYTDTQYFGPGTRLTVL.